Each of the 32 T cell receptor beta chains below was sequenced from the same sample in a study of blood T cell repertoires in COVID-19. Clones were sequenced by immunoSEQ multiplex PCR, and TCRdb holds only the in-frame ones, with some missing. The sample gives about 200,000 clones, about 88% of which show up once; around 4.8% is in the top ten. Sequenced: peripheral blood. The source of these receptors is a woman in her thirties or forties with acute or convalescent COVID-19.

The chain is built from TRBV2 and TRBJ1-1; no clear D gene. The CDR3 totals 9 residues. Germline V CDR1 and CDR2: SNHLY, FYNNEI. Trimming stripped 8 bases from V and 8 bases from J, with 6 bases between. CDR3: CASAGEAFF. CDR3 nucleotide sequence: TGTGCCAGCGCGGGGGAAGCTTTCTTT.

This chain connects TRBV29-1 to TRBJ1-1; TRBD1 matches at 7 bases. J lost 1 base, V lost 8 bases, and 7 bases had no gene match. The CDR3 extends over 13 amino acids. Germline-derived CDR1 and CDR2 are SQVTM and ANQGSEA. The CDR3 here is CSLRPGGNTEAFF. DNA of the CDR3: TGCAGCCTCCGCCCAGGGGGGAACACTGAAGCTTTCTTT.

There are a few counts of this clone. The chain uses TRBV15 and TRBJ1-1, with D hard to call. V gave up 0 bases and J gave up 1 base, with 9 bases separating them. The CDR3 contains 15 residues. In germline, CDR1 is LNHNV, CDR2 YYDKDF (reference sequence). The CDR3 DNA follows: TGTGCCACCAGCAGAGATCTTGGCAGGAACACTGAAGCTTTCTTT. Protein: CATSRDLGRNTEAFF.

V is TRBV6-6 and J is TRBJ1-2; a weak D match, TRBD1 (5 bases). The length of the CDR3 is 13 residues. V lost 8 bases to trimming and J lost 3 bases, with 13 bases between them. CDR1 and CDR2 from the germline V gene are MNHNY and SVGAGI (reference sequence). CDR3 region: CASRNRGYYGYTF. In nucleotides, the CDR3 is TGTGCCAGCCGAAACCGGGGGTACTATGGCTACACCTTC.

This chain joins TRBV5-8 and TRBJ2-5, with 15 bases lining up with TRBD2. CDR1 is SGHTS, CDR2 YDEGEE, per germline. The CDR3 is 17 amino acids. J was trimmed by 2 bases and V by 0 bases; bases with no gene match: 2. CDR3 region: CASSLGTSGGGQETQYF. In DNA, the CDR3 is TGTGCCAGCAGCTTGGGGACTAGCGGGGGGGGGCAAGAGACCCAGTACTTC. Full variable domain (outside the CDR3, taken from reference TRBV5-8 and TRBJ2-5): EAGVTQSPTHLIKTRGQQATLRCSPISGHTSVYWYQQALGLGLQFLLWYDEGEERNRGNFPPRFSGRQFPNYSSELNVNALELEDSALYLCASSLGTSGGGQETQYFGPGTRLLVL.

The chain is built from TRBV5-1 and TRBJ1-5; possible D gene TRBD1, 5 bases. Germline V gene lookup returns CDR1 SGHRS and CDR2 YFSETQ. V lost 1 base and J 3 bases, leaving 8 bases between the germline ends. CDR3 length: 14 residues. CDR3 residues: CASSLTGFNQPQHF. CDR3 sequence (DNA): TGCGCCAGCAGCTTGACAGGATTCAATCAGCCCCAGCATTTT.

The sample holds many counts of this clone. The chain is built from TRBV5-1 and TRBJ1-5; a possible D gene is TRBD1 (5 bases). Trimming took 5 bases from V and 7 from J, leaving 13 bases between them. The CDR3 runs to 13 residues. Germline V gene data show CDR1 as SGHRS and CDR2 as YFSETQ. CDR3 coding DNA: TGCGCCAGCAGGGAAGGGGAGGGCCAGCCCCAGCATTTT. As protein: CASREGEGQPQHF.

CDR3 in DNA: TGTGCCAGCAGGTTGAACAGGGACGGATACTATGGCTACACCTTC. It translates to CASRLNRDGYYGYTF. The genes are TRBV2 and TRBJ1-2; possibly TRBD1 for D (6 bases). This CDR3 is built from 15 residues. Germline V lookup: CDR1 SNHLY, CDR2 FYNNEI. V lost 6 bases, J lost 3 bases, and 17 bases lay in between.

The chain links TRBV29-1 to TRBJ1-1, with a weak D call TRBD1 (5 bases). Trimming took 7 bases from V and 3 from J, leaving 18 bases between them. The CDR3 loop spans 14 amino acids. CDR1 SQVTM and CDR2 ANQGSEA come from the germline V gene. The CDR3 is CSATEGGAHTEAFF. The CDR3 nucleotides are TGCAGCGCCACCGAGGGAGGGGCCCACACTGAAGCTTTCTTT.

This chain links TRBV3-1 (or the pseudogene TRBV3-2) with TRBJ1-3; tentative D call: TRBD1 (5 bases). This CDR3 spans 16 amino acids. Trimming stripped 0 bases from V and 2 bases from J, with 11 bases between. The V gene's germline CDR1 is LGHDT and CDR2 YNNKEL (reference sequence). CDR3 loop: CASSQDGGVAGNTIYF. For the CDR3, the DNA is TGTGCCAGCAGCCAAGATGGAGGGGTTGCTGGAAACACCATATATTTT.

The chain joins TRBV5-1 to TRBJ1-2; D is possibly TRBD1 (5 bases). The CDR3 length is 13 residues. Per the germline V gene, CDR1 is SGHRS and CDR2 is YFSETQ. V was trimmed by 2 bases and J by 4 bases, leaving 9 bases between them. The CDR3 DNA reads as TGCGCCAGCAGCTTCCAGGGAGGCTATGGCTACACCTTC. Translated, it gives CASSFQGGYGYTF.

This clone came up once. This rearrangement joins TRBV3-1 (or the pseudogene TRBV3-2) to TRBJ2-6; 7 bases agree with TRBD1. V lost 0 bases to trimming and J lost 2 bases; unmatched junction nucleotides: 10. The length of the CDR3 is 19 residues. Germline CDR1 is LGHDT and CDR2 is YNNKEL (reference sequence). CDR3 nucleotide sequence: TGTGCCAGCAGCCAAGAACCTGAGAGGGGGCGGGCTGGGGCCAACGTCCTGACTTTC. Protein sequence: CASSQEPERGRAGANVLTF.

The chain has TRBV4-2 and TRBJ1-2; maybe TRBD1 (5 bases). This CDR3 has 16 amino acids. Germline-derived CDR1 and CDR2 are LGHNA and YNFKEQ. V dropped 1 base and J dropped 4 bases, with 16 bases sitting between them. The CDR3 DNA reads as TGTGCCAGCAGCCAAGCTTTTGGGGGGAACGGCTATGGCTACACCTTC. Translating it yields CASSQAFGGNGYGYTF.

The genes are TRBV10-3 and TRBJ2-2; TRBD1 matches at 8 bases. CDR1 and CDR2 (germline): ENHRY, SYGVKD. The CDR3 extends over 14 amino acids. V lost 7 bases to trimming and J lost 6 bases; unmatched junction nucleotides: 7. The CDR3 sequence is CAITTDRVAGELFF. The CDR3 DNA sequence: TGTGCCATCACCACGGACAGGGTAGCCGGGGAGCTGTTTTTT.

The J gene is TRBJ1-2, the V gene TRBV28; D remains ambiguous. Deletions cut 4 bases from V and 8 bases from J, with 11 bases between. The germline CDR1 and CDR2 sequences are MDHEN and SYDVKM. This CDR3 contains 12 residues. CDR3 DNA sequence: TGTGCCAGCAGTTCCGTAGATTTCGGCTACACCTTC. Protein: CASSSVDFGYTF.

This sequence joins TRBV29-1 and TRBJ1-6; 7 bases align to TRBD1. The CDR3 runs to 13 residues. From germline, CDR1 is SQVTM and CDR2 ANQGSEA. Trimming at V came to 4 bases and at J to 7 bases, leaving 4 bases not matched to a gene. The CDR3: CSVGGTVNSPLHF. Written as DNA, the CDR3 is TGCAGCGTTGGAGGGACAGTCAATTCACCCCTCCACTTT.

This clone was seen a handful of times. The rearrangement uses TRBV10-1 and TRBJ2-2, with TRBD1 identical over 9 bases. The CDR3 runs to 15 residues. CDR1 is WNHNN, CDR2 SYGVQD, per germline (reference sequence). The V and J ends lost 2 bases and 7 bases, in that order; junction bases with no gene match: 5. The CDR3 region is CASSEIQGAIGELFF. In DNA form, the CDR3 reads TGCGCCAGCAGTGAGATACAGGGGGCAATCGGGGAGCTGTTTTTT.

This clone appeared a single time. J is TRBJ1-6 and V is TRBV5-6; TRBD1 aligns across 7 bases. The V gene's germline CDR1 is SGHDT and CDR2 YYEEEE. This CDR3 region has 18 residues. Trimming cost V 4 bases and J 7 bases; bases outside gene matches: 17. The CDR3 is CASSGRDFIQGLNSPLHF. CDR3 nucleotide sequence: TGTGCCAGCAGCGGCAGAGATTTTATACAGGGGTTAAATTCACCCCTCCACTTT.

The chain is built from TRBV29-1 and TRBJ1-1; D is possibly TRBD1 (5 bases). The CDR3 is made up of 11 amino acids. Germline loops: CDR1 SQVTM, CDR2 ANQGSEA. V shed 6 bases and J shed 11 bases, with 16 bases lying between them. The CDR3 nucleotides are TGCAGCGTCCGGGACCCCCGGGAGGCTTTCTTT. This sequence encodes CSVRDPREAFF.

The chain uses TRBV10-2 and TRBJ1-4; D is possibly TRBD1 (6 bases). The CDR3 is 16 residues long. V dropped 3 bases and J dropped 2 bases, with 13 bases sitting between them. The germline V gene has CDR1 WSHSY and CDR2 SAAADI. The CDR3 protein is CASSDTGPTTNEKLFF. The CDR3 DNA reads TGCGCCAGCAGTGACACAGGGCCCACTACTAATGAAAAACTGTTTTTT.

The chain carries TRBV30 and TRBJ1-2, with a possible D match to TRBD1 (5 bases). The germline V gene encodes CDR1 GTSNPN and CDR2 SVGIG (reference sequence). Trimming cost V 4 bases and J 2 bases, with 11 bases left between them. The CDR3 has 13 amino acids. The CDR3 region has the DNA TGTGCCTGGACCTTGACAGTGAACTATGGCTACACCTTC. This encodes CAWTLTVNYGYTF.

The CDR3 region is CASSQTSGGFTDTQYF. CDR3 in DNA: TGTGCCAGCAGCCAGACTAGCGGGGGTTTCACAGATACGCAGTATTTT. The V gene is TRBV5-4, the J gene TRBJ2-3; 12 nucleotides match TRBD2. CDR1 SGHNT and CDR2 YYREEE come from the germline V gene (reference sequence). The CDR3 sequence is 16 residues long. Trimming removed 4 bases from V and 2 bases from J; junction bases left unmatched: 5.

The genes are TRBV18 and TRBJ1-1; unclear D gene. Trimming took off 6 bases at V and 3 bases at J, with 8 bases between the two ends. The CDR3 has 12 residues. Per germline, CDR1 KGHSH and CDR2 LQKENI. CDR3 in amino acids: CASSPADTEAFF. The CDR3 DNA sequence: TGTGCCAGCTCCCCTGCGGACACTGAAGCTTTCTTT.

This sequence joins TRBV12-3 or TRBV12-4 and TRBJ1-2; TRBD1 matches at 7 bases. V was clipped by 7 bases and J by 6 bases; unmatched bases: 8. CDR3 length: 13 residues. CDR3 region: CASKIDRVDGYTF. CDR3 DNA sequence: TGTGCCAGCAAAATAGACAGGGTGGATGGCTACACCTTC.

The V gene is TRBV3-1 (or the pseudogene TRBV3-2), the J gene TRBJ2-5; TRBD2 agrees at 8 bases. This CDR3 spans 14 amino acids. Germline CDR1 LGHDT, CDR2 YNNKEL (reference sequence). The junction had 3 bases not matched to a gene; V was cut back by 4 bases and J by 2 bases. The CDR3 region has the DNA TGTGCCAGCAGCCTTAGCGGGGATCAAGAGACCCAGTACTTC. Translated, it gives CASSLSGDQETQYF.

CDR3 sequence (DNA): TGTGCCAGCAGCTACGGGCGCGGGGAAAATGAAAAACTGTTTTTT. Its translation: CASSYGRGENEKLFF. The chain carries TRBV9 and TRBJ1-4; unclear D gene. Germline CDR1 SGDLS, CDR2 YYNGEE. The V gene lost 4 bases and the J gene lost 5 bases, with 15 bases spanning the gap. The CDR3 extends over 15 amino acids.

The rearrangement links TRBV7-2 to TRBJ2-3, with 8 positions matching TRBD2. Trimming cost V 5 bases and J 4 bases; bases outside gene matches: 8. CDR1 and CDR2 from the germline V gene are SGHTA and FQGNSA. CDR3 size: 15 residues. The CDR3 sequence: CASSILAGPPDTQYF. The CDR3 coding sequence is TGTGCCAGCAGCATATTAGCGGGGCCCCCAGATACGCAGTATTTT.

J is TRBJ2-1 and V is TRBV7-8, with a possible D match to TRBD2 (5 bases). The CDR3 loop spans 15 amino acids. Germline V lookup: CDR1 SGHVS, CDR2 FQNEAQ. Deletions cut 1 base from V and 1 base from J, with 8 bases between. CDR3 sequence: CASSLGGLSYNEQFF. The CDR3 nucleotides are TGTGCCAGCAGCTTAGGAGGACTTTCCTACAATGAGCAGTTCTTC.

The chain links TRBV5-4 to TRBJ1-1, with D possibly matching TRBD1 (5 bases). CDR3 length: 13 residues. In germline, CDR1 is SGHNT, CDR2 YYREEE (reference sequence). The germline V and J ends were trimmed by 7 bases and 3 bases, with 13 bases remaining between them. CDR3 protein: CASSGVRDTEAFF. CDR3 bases: TGTGCCAGCTCGGGGGTTAGGGACACTGAAGCTTTCTTT. Full variable domain (outside the CDR3, taken from reference TRBV5-4 and TRBJ1-1): ETGVTQSPTHLIKTRGQQVTLRCSSQSGHNTVSWYQQALGQGPQFIFQYYREEENGRGNFPPRFSGLQFPNYSSELNVNALELDDSALYLCASSGVRDTEAFFGQGTRLTVV.

The V and J genes are TRBV13 and TRBJ2-6; 9 bases are a match to TRBD1. V was pared by 5 bases and J by 2 bases, with 7 bases of the junction left unmatched. Germline values: CDR1 PRHDT, CDR2 FYEKMQ (reference sequence). The CDR3 loop spans 17 amino acids. CDR3 bases: TGTGCCAGCAGCCTCACAGGGGGCATGACTGGGGCCAACGTCCTGACTTTC. Encoded protein: CASSLTGGMTGANVLTF.

V gene TRBV6-6 combines with J gene TRBJ2-7; possibly TRBD2 for D (5 bases). Germline V gives CDR1 MNHNY, CDR2 SVGAGI (reference sequence). The V gene lost 10 bases and the J gene lost 6 bases, with 19 bases spanning the gap. The CDR3 extends over 13 amino acids. The CDR3 nucleotides are TGTGCCACCGCGAGTTCCTCTGCGGGCGAGCAGTACGTC. Protein: CATASSSAGEQYV.

The genes are TRBV4-1 and TRBJ1-5, with a weak D call TRBD1 (5 bases). Between the trimmed V and J ends, which lost 8 bases and 3 bases, there was a span of 14 bases. Germline V gene lookup returns CDR1 MGHRA and CDR2 YSYEKL. The CDR3 is made up of 14 amino acids. Here the CDR3 reads CASGLGAVNQPQHF. CDR3 in DNA: TGCGCCAGCGGTTTAGGGGCAGTCAATCAGCCCCAGCATTTT.